This is a list of T cell receptor beta chains from one sample in a study of blood T cell repertoires in COVID-19. Libraries were prepared by immunoSEQ multiplex PCR; TCRdb keeps only in-frame clonotypes and omits some of them. The sample has 200,000 to 250,000 clones; roughly four fifths are singletons. The source material was peripheral blood. These receptors all stem from a woman older than 75 with COVID-19, enrolled during active disease. Both conserved end residues are part of each CDR3. A D gene is named only where the DNA matches it firmly. The size field is filled for only some rows; it gives once, few, many or a size class.

TRBD1	TRBV5-1	NA	TRBJ2-1	CASSEATGGREQFF	TGCGCCAGCAGCGAAGCTACAGGGGGCAGGGAGCAGTTCTTC
NA	TRBV11-2	NA	TRBJ1-1	CASSLEGVVNTEAFF	TGTGCCAGCAGCTTAGAAGGGGTAGTAAACACTGAAGCTTTCTTT
NA	TRBV6-5	NA	TRBJ2-7	CASALQPGQRYEQYF	TGTGCCAGCGCTCTCCAACCGGGACAAAGATACGAGCAGTACTTC
NA	TRBV28	NA	TRBJ1-1	CASSSTSPGTRTEAFF	TGTGCCAGCAGCTCAACGTCCCCCGGGACAAGAACTGAAGCTTTCTTT
TRBD2	TRBV6-6	NA	TRBJ2-7	CASRDTNSGVSYEQYF	TGTGCCAGCAGGGACACAAATAGCGGGGTCTCCTACGAGCAGTACTTC
TRBD1	TRBV2	NA	TRBJ2-3	CASRGQGAGRYTDTQYF	TGTGCCAGCAGGGGACAGGGGGCGGGTCGGTACACAGATACGCAGTATTTT
NA	TRBV29-1	NA	TRBJ1-3	CSVLEGAGTIYF	TGCAGCGTTCTGGAAGGGGCAGGGACCATATATTTT
NA	TRBV7-2	NA	TRBJ2-2	CASSFSKTNTGELFF	TGTGCCAGCAGCTTCTCTAAAACGAACACCGGGGAGCTGTTTTTT
TRBD2	TRBV4-2	few	TRBJ2-3	CASSQEGSGSMRDTQYF	TGTGCCAGCAGCCAAGAGGGGAGCGGGAGTATGAGAGATACGCAGTATTTT
TRBD2	TRBV6-5	NA	TRBJ2-5	CASSSISGGEETQYF	TGTGCCAGCAGTTCCATTAGCGGGGGGGAAGAGACCCAGTACTTC
TRBD1	TRBV24-1	NA	TRBJ2-7	CATSDPGQAYEQYF	TGTGCCACCAGTGATCCCGGACAGGCCTACGAGCAGTACTTC
NA	TRBV21-1	NA	TRBJ1-5	CASSDSTGKRGGNQPQHF	TGTGCCAGCAGTGATTCAACAGGAAAGCGTGGAGGCAATCAGCCCCAGCATTTT
NA	TRBV10-1	NA	TRBJ2-7	CASSESRSYEQYF	TGCGCCAGCAGTGAGTCGCGCTCCTACGAGCAGTACTTC
NA	TRBV15	NA	TRBJ2-5	CATSREEAGASETQYF	TGTGCCACCAGCAGAGAGGAGGCGGGGGCCTCGGAGACCCAGTACTTC
TRBD1	TRBV5-1	NA	TRBJ1-3	CASSSRTGGNTIYF	TGCGCCAGCAGCTCCCGGACAGGTGGAAACACCATATATTTT
NA	TRBV2	few	TRBJ1-5	CASTERLGAYQPQHF	TGTGCCAGCACCGAAAGGCTAGGGGCCTATCAGCCCCAGCATTTT
TRBD2	TRBV13	NA	TRBJ2-5	CASSPSGGAQGSQYF	TGTGCCAGCAGCCCTAGCGGGGGGGCCCAGGGGTCCCAGTACTTC